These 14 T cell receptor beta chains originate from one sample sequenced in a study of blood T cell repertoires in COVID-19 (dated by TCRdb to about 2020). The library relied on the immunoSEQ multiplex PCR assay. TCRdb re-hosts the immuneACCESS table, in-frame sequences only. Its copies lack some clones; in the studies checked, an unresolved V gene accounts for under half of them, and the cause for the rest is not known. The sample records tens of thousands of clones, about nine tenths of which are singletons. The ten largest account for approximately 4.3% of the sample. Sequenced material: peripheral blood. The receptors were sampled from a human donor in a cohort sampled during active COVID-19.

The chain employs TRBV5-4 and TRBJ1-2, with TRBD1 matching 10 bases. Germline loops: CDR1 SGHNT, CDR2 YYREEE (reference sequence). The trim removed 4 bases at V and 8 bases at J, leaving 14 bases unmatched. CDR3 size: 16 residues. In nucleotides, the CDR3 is TGTGCCAGCAGCCCGCGGACCGGGACAGGGGAATTGGGCTACACCTTC. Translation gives CASSPRTGTGELGYTF. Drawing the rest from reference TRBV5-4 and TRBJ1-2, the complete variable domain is ETGVTQSPTHLIKTRGQQVTLRCSSQSGHNTVSWYQQALGQGPQFIFQYYREEENGRGNFPPRFSGLQFPNYSSELNVNALELDDSALYLCASSPRTGTGELGYTFGSGTRLTVV.

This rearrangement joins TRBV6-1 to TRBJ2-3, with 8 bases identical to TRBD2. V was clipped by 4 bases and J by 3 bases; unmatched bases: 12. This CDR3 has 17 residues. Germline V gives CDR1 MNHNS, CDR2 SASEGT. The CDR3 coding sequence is TGTGCCAGCAGTGCTGGGGTATATGGCGGGAGGACAGATACGCAGTATTTT. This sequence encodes CASSAGVYGGRTDTQYF.

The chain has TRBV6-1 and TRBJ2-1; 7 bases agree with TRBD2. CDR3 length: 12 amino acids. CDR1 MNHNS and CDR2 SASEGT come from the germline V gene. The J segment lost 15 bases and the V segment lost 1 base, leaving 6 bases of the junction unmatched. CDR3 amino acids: CASSEGLSGPFF. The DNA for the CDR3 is TGTGCCAGCAGTGAAGGTCTTAGCGGGCCGTTCTTC.

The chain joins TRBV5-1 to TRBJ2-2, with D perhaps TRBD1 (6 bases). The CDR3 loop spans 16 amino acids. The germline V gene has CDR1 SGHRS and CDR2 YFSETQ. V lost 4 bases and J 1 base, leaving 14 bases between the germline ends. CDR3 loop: CASSKGTPLNTGELFF. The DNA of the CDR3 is TGCGCCAGCAGCAAAGGGACACCGCTGAACACCGGGGAGCTGTTTTTT.

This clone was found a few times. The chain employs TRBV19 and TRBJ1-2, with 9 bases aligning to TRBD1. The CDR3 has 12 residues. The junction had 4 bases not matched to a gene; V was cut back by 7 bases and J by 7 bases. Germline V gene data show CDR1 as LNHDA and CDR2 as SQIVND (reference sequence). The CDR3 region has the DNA TGTGCCAGTACTCGGACAGGGGCTGGCTACACCTTC. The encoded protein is CASTRTGAGYTF.

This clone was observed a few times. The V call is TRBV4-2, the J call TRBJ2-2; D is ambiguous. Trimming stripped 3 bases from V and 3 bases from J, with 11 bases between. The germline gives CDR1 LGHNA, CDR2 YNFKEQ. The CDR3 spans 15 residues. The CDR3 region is CASSHLSRDTGELFF. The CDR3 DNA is TGTGCCAGCAGCCACCTTTCCCGAGACACCGGGGAGCTGTTTTTT.

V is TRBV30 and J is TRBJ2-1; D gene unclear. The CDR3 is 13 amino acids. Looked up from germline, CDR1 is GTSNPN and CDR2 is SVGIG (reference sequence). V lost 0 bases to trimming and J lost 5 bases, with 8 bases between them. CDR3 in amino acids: CAWSVRVNNEQFF. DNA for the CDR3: TGTGCCTGGAGTGTTAGAGTGAACAATGAGCAGTTCTTC.

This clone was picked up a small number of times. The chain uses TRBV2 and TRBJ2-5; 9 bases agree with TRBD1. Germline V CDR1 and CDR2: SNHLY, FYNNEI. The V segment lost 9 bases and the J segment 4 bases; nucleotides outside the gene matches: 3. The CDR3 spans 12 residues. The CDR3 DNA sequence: TGTGCCAGGGACAGGGGAAGAGAGACCCAGTACTTC. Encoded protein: CARDRGRETQYF.

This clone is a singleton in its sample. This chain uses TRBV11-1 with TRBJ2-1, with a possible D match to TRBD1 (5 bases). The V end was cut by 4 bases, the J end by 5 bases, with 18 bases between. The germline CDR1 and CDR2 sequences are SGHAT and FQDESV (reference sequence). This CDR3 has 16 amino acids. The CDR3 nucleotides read TGTGCCAGCAGCTCCAGCGTAGGGGCAGCAGACAATGAGCAGTTCTTC. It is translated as CASSSSVGAADNEQFF.

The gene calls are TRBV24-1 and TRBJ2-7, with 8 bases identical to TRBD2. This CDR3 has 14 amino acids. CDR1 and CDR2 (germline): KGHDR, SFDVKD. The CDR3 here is CVPRGGTLLYEQYF. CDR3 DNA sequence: TGTGTCCCCCGGGGGGGAACCCTTCTATACGAGCAGTACTTC.

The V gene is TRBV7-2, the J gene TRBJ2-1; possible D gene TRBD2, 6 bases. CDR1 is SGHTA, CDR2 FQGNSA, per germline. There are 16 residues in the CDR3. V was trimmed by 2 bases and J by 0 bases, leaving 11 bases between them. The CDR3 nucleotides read TGTGCCAGCAGCTTAATCGGCGGGAACTCCTACAATGAGCAGTTCTTC. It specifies CASSLIGGNSYNEQFF.

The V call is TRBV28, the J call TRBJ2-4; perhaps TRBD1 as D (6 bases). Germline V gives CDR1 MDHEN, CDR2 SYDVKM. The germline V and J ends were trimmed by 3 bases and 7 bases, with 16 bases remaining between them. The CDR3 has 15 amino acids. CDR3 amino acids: CASSLVRAGANIQYF. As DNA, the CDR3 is TGTGCCAGCAGTTTGGTACGAGCAGGGGCGAACATTCAGTACTTC.

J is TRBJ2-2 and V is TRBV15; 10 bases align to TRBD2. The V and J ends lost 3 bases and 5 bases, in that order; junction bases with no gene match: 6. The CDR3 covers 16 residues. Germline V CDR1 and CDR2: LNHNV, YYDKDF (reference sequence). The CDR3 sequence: CATSSSSSGSTGELFF. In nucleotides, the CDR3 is TGTGCCACCAGCAGCTCATCTAGCGGGAGTACCGGGGAGCTGTTTTTT. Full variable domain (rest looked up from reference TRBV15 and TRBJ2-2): DAMVIQNPRYQVTQFGKPVTLSCSQTLNHNVMYWYQQKSSQAPKLLFHYYDKDFNNEADTPDNFQSRRPNTSFCFLDIRSPGLGDTAMYLCATSSSSSGSTGELFFGEGSRLTVL.

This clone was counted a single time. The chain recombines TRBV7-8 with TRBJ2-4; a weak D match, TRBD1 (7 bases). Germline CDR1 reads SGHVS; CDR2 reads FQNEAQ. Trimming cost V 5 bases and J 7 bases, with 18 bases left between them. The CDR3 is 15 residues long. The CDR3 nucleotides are TGTGCCAGCAGCAACAGGGGACGAGGGGGGAACATTCAGTACTTC. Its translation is CASSNRGRGGNIQYF.